This T cell receptor (beta chain) emerged from a study of OX40 agonist ivuxolimab in advanced cancers. The overall study: Patients received intravenous ivuxolimab every 2 weeks at 0.01 to 10 mg/kg. A partial response was reached by three patients: one with hepatocellular carcinoma and two with cutaneous melanoma.

For this clone: As yet, its antigen is unknown.

General study results and limits: At doses 0.1 to 3.0 mg/kg, CD4+ and CD8+ clones expanded. The expanded peripheral T cells' antigen specificity was not determined.

Profiled with immunoSEQ multiplex PCR; TCRdb holds only in-frame clones, not every one. The sample shows tens of thousands of clones, about 89% of them seen only once. The receptor was derived from an adult with an advanced solid tumor such as melanoma, head and neck, liver or kidney cancer. The sample in question was CD4+ or CD8+ T cells sorted from blood, obtained in a trial of the OX40 agonist ivuxolimab.

In nucleotides, the CDR3 is TGTGCCAGCAGTGTCTCCGGGGCGAACACCGGGGAGCTGTTTTTT. Protein: CASSVSGANTGELFF. The genes are TRBV6-1 and TRBJ2-2; D is perhaps TRBD2 (5 bases). Trimming pared 4 bases from V and 0 bases from J, leaving 9 bases between. The germline gives CDR1 MNHNS, CDR2 SASEGT. The CDR3 runs to 15 residues.